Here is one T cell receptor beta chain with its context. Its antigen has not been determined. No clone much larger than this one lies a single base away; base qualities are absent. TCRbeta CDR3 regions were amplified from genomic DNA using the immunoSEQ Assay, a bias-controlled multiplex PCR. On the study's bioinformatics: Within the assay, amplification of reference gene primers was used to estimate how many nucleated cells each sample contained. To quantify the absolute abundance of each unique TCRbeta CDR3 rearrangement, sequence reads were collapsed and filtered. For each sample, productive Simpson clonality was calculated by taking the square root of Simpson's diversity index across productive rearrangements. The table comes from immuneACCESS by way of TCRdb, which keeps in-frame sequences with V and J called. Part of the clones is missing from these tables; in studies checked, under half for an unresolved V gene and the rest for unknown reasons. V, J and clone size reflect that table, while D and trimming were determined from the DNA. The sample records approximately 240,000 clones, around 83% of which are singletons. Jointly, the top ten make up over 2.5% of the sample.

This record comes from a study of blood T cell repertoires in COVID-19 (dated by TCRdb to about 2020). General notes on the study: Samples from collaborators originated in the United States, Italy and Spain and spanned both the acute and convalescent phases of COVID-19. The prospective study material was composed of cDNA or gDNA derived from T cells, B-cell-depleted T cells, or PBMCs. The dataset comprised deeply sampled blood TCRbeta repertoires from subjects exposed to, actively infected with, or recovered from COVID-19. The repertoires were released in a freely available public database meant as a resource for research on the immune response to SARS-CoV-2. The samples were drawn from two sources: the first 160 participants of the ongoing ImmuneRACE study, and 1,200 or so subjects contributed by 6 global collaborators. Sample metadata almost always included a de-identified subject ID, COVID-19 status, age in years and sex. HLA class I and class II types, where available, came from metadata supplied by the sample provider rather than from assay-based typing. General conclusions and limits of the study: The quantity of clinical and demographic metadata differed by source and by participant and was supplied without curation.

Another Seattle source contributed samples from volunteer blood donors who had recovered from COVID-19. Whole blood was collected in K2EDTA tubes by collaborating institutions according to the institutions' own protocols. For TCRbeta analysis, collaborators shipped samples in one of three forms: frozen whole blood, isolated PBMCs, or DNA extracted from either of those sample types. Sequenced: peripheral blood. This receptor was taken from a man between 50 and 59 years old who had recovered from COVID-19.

The CDR3 region reads CASRAGTATGELFF. The DNA is TGCGCCAGCAGAGCCGGGACTGCCACCGGGGAGCTGTTTTTT. The receptor chain draws on TRBV10-1 and TRBJ2-2; D gene: possibly TRBD2, on 6 matching bases. CDR1 and CDR2 were assigned from the germline V gene (reference sequence) as WNHNN and SYGVQD. The CDR3 spans 14 residues, from the cysteine through the phenylalanine. Of the read, only the CDR3 DNA is kept; its 42 bases are in frame from base 1. V lost 6 bases and J lost 4 bases; the stretch between them is 12 bases long.